One sample yielded the 27 T cell receptor beta chains listed below, sequenced in a study of cytomegalovirus exposure and HLA in healthy donors. The PCR had 60 Vbeta and 13 Jbeta primers. Repertoires were generated with immunoSEQ multiplex PCR, while TCRdb's copy carries only in-frame clones and drops some. The sample shows approximately 150,000 clones, approximately 71% of them seen only once. The sequencing sample was made of PBMCs. These TCRs come from a man aged 25 to 40 in good health and CMV-seropositive.

The rearrangement joins TRBV10-3 to TRBJ2-6, with a tentative D call TRBD1 (5 bases). Germline V gene data show CDR1 as ENHRY and CDR2 as SYGVKD. Trimming shortened V by 3 bases and J by 0 bases, and 6 bases separated the two germline ends. The CDR3 sequence is 15 residues long. The chain's CDR3 is CAISDRDSGANVLTF. CDR3 DNA: TGTGCCATCAGTGACAGGGACTCTGGGGCCAACGTCCTGACTTTC.

This clone came up once. The chain couples TRBV7-2 to TRBJ1-2; D is perhaps TRBD1 (6 bases). The CDR3 totals 15 residues. The germline CDR1 and CDR2 sequences are SGHTA and FQGNSA. V was cut by 7 bases and J by 4 bases, with 19 bases left in between. As DNA, the CDR3 is TGTGCCAGCACCATTCGGCGGGGGGGCGTCTATGGCTACACCTTC. It encodes CASTIRRGGVYGYTF.

The chain carries TRBV30 and TRBJ2-1, with D possibly being TRBD2 (7 bases). CDR3 length: 15 residues. The V end lost 2 bases, the J end lost 2 bases, and 13 bases lay between the germline ends. Germline V gives CDR1 GTSNPN, CDR2 SVGIG (reference sequence). The DNA of the CDR3 is TGTGCCTGGAGTCCGGGCGGGGGCCCCTACAATGAGCAGTTCTTC. Protein sequence: CAWSPGGGPYNEQFF.

The chain recombines TRBV7-6 with TRBJ1-1; D possibly corresponds to TRBD1 (5 bases). V lost 5 bases and J lost 4, with 17 bases in between. Germline CDR1 and CDR2: SGHVS and FNYEAQ. The length of the CDR3 is 15 residues. The CDR3 DNA reads TGTGCCAGCAGCCCCTCCCAGGGATATAGCACTGAAGCTTTCTTT. It specifies CASSPSQGYSTEAFF.

This clone was detected a few times. This rearrangement joins TRBV6-1 to TRBJ1-2; 10 nucleotides match TRBD1. With V trimmed by 3 bases and J by 5 bases, 6 bases remained unmatched. This CDR3 has 15 residues. Germline assignment: CDR1 MNHNS and CDR2 SASEGT. CDR3 bases: TGTGCCAGCAGTGACCGGACAGGGGGGAGGTATGGCTACACCTTC. Translating gives CASSDRTGGRYGYTF.

This clone was counted between two and nine times. The chain is built from TRBV6-5 and TRBJ2-4; D might be TRBD1 (6 bases). The CDR3 is 15 residues long. V gave up 0 bases and J gave up 7 bases, with 13 bases separating them. Looked up from germline, CDR1 is MNHEY and CDR2 is SVGAGI. CDR3 residues: CASSYSLAGGNIQYF. The CDR3 DNA is TGTGCCAGCAGTTACTCGTTAGCTGGGGGCAACATTCAGTACTTC.

CDR3 protein: CATILGGNTEAFF. The CDR3 DNA reads as TGTGCCACCATATTAGGAGGGAACACTGAAGCTTTCTTT. The rearrangement joins TRBV10-3 to TRBJ1-1; no clear D gene. CDR3 length equals 13 residues. Looked up from germline, CDR1 is ENHRY and CDR2 is SYGVKD. V lost 10 bases and J 1 base, leaving 13 bases between the germline ends.

The V call is TRBV18, the J call TRBJ1-1; tentative D call: TRBD1 (5 bases). The CDR3 is 13 residues long. V gave up 2 bases and J gave up 11 bases, with 15 bases separating them. Germline V gene lookup returns CDR1 KGHSH and CDR2 LQKENI. As DNA, the CDR3 is TGTGCCAGCTCACCAAACGACAGAGGAGAGGCTTTCTTT. Translated, it gives CASSPNDRGEAFF.

The table lists this clone with a few counts. This chain links TRBV27 with TRBJ2-2, with TRBD2 identical over 11 bases. The CDR3 has 16 residues. Trimming at V came to 3 bases and at J to 3 bases, leaving 3 bases not matched to a gene. CDR1 is MNHEY and CDR2 is SMNVEV in the germline V gene (reference sequence). The CDR3 bases are TGTGCCAGCAGTTTCGTGGGACTAGCGGACACCGGGGAGCTGTTTTTT. It encodes CASSFVGLADTGELFF.

The V gene is TRBV2, the J gene TRBJ1-5, with 7 positions matching TRBD1. The CDR3 has 14 residues. Looked up from germline, CDR1 is SNHLY and CDR2 is FYNNEI. Trimming removed 4 bases from V and 5 bases from J; junction bases left unmatched: 5. In DNA form, the CDR3 reads TGTGCCAGCAGTGGGCAGGGGGATTATCAGCCCCAGCATTTT. Translating it yields CASSGQGDYQPQHF.

The rearrangement links TRBV5-5 to TRBJ1-1, with D hard to call. The germline V gene has CDR1 SGHKS and CDR2 YYEKEE (reference sequence). This CDR3 has 13 residues. V lost 4 bases to trimming and J lost 8 bases, with 15 bases between them. CDR3 sequence: CASSPRAGREAFF. Here the CDR3 DNA reads TGTGCCAGCAGCCCCCGCGCAGGTAGGGAAGCTTTCTTT.

In its sample, this clone was seen once. The rearrangement joins TRBV19 to TRBJ2-3, with 15 positions matching TRBD2. Trimming took 4 bases from V and 5 from J; bases not matched to a gene: 4. Germline CDR1 is LNHDA and CDR2 is SQIVND (reference sequence). CDR3 size: 16 residues. DNA of the CDR3: TGTGCCAGTAGTAGCATGGGACTAGCGGGAGGAGATACGCAGTATTTT. Residues: CASSSMGLAGGDTQYF.

This chain connects TRBV10-3 to TRBJ1-6, with TRBD1 as a possible D gene (5 bases). CDR3 length: 14 residues. The V gene's germline CDR1 is ENHRY and CDR2 SYGVKD. V lost 3 bases and J 5 bases, leaving 8 bases between the germline ends. The CDR3 region is CAISEQVNNSPLHF. For the CDR3, the DNA is TGTGCCATCAGTGAACAGGTTAATAATTCACCCCTCCACTTT.

This clone was found a few times. The chain is built from TRBV2 and TRBJ1-1; D might be TRBD1 (5 bases). In germline, CDR1 is SNHLY, CDR2 FYNNEI. The V gene lost 4 bases and the J gene lost 1 base, with 19 bases spanning the gap. The CDR3 covers 17 residues. The CDR3 coding sequence is TGTGCCAGCAGTGTACCCCGGGGGATTACCTGGAACACTGAAGCTTTCTTT. Translated: CASSVPRGITWNTEAFF.

The genes are TRBV5-4 and TRBJ2-3; the match to TRBD2 covers 10 bases. This CDR3 is built from 17 residues. CDR1 SGHNT and CDR2 YYREEE come from the germline V gene (reference sequence). The ends lost 4 bases at V and 1 base at J; junction bases unmatched: 9. Here the CDR3 DNA reads TGTGCCAGCAGCCCCGAGGGCGGGACTAGCGGCACAGATACGCAGTATTTT. As protein: CASSPEGGTSGTDTQYF.

This clone is a singleton in its sample. The sample carries other DNA sequences with the same CDR3. J is TRBJ2-1 and V is TRBV5-1; 10 bases align to TRBD2. The junction had 3 bases not matched to a gene; V was cut back by 0 bases and J by 6 bases. CDR1 is SGHRS, CDR2 YFSETQ, per germline. The CDR3 length is 15 residues. DNA for the CDR3: TGCGCCAGCAGCTTGGGGCTAGCGGGAGTCAATGAGCAGTTCTTC. It translates to CASSLGLAGVNEQFF.

This clone was counted between two and nine times. The CDR3 sequence is CASSVPGIHEQFF. The CDR3 nucleotides read TGTGCCAGCAGCGTACCCGGTATCCATGAGCAGTTCTTC. The chain recombines TRBV7-3 with TRBJ2-1; D not certain. Germline V gives CDR1 SGHTA, CDR2 FQGTGA. With 5 bases removed from V and 8 bases from J, the gap between germline ends came to 13 bases. This CDR3 is built from 13 residues.

The chain is built from TRBV2 and TRBJ2-1; 13 bases map to TRBD2. The ends lost 11 bases at V and 5 bases at J; junction bases unmatched: 6. There are 14 residues in the CDR3. CDR1 is SNHLY, CDR2 FYNNEI, per germline. The CDR3 sequence: CASRTSGGHNEQFF. The DNA of the CDR3 is TGTGCCTCCAGGACTAGCGGGGGCCACAATGAGCAGTTCTTC.

The chain has TRBV19 and TRBJ2-7; no clear D gene. Germline CDR1 is LNHDA and CDR2 is SQIVND (reference sequence). Trimming removed 5 bases from V and 1 base from J, with 15 bases in between. CDR3 length equals 15 residues. The CDR3 sequence: CASSSDRVRSYEQYF. The CDR3 nucleotides read TGTGCCAGTAGTTCTGATCGAGTTCGATCCTACGAGCAGTACTTC. Combining the CDR3 with reference TRBV19 and TRBJ2-7 gives the whole variable domain DGGITQSPKYLFRKEGQNVTLSCEQNLNHDAMYWYRQDPGQGLRLIYYSQIVNDFQKGDIAEGYSVSREKKESFPLTVTSAQKNPTAFYLCASSSDRVRSYEQYFGPGTRLTVT.

For this clone: Other DNA sequences in the sample encode the same CDR3. V and J are TRBV5-1 and TRBJ2-5, with TRBD2 identical over 13 bases. The CDR3 runs to 16 residues. Germline V CDR1 and CDR2: SGHRS, YFSETQ. The junction had 0 bases not matched to a gene; V was cut back by 0 bases and J by 1 base. CDR3 sequence reads: CASSLGLAGGQETQYF. As DNA, the CDR3 is TGCGCCAGCAGCTTGGGACTAGCGGGAGGCCAAGAGACCCAGTACTTC. Looking up the rest from reference TRBV5-1 and TRBJ2-5 gives the full variable domain: KAGVTQTPRYLIKTRGQQVTLSCSPISGHRSVSWYQQTPGQGLQFLFEYFSETQRNKGNFPGRFSGRQFSNSRSEMNVSTLELGDSALYLCASSLGLAGGQETQYFGPGTRLLVL.

This sequence joins TRBV5-1 and TRBJ1-1; D gene ambiguous. The CDR3 has 14 amino acids. The V gene's germline CDR1 is SGHRS and CDR2 YFSETQ. V was shortened by 0 bases and J by 2 bases, with 8 bases between the two germline ends. The CDR3 DNA is TGCGCCAGCAGCTTGGTCGGGATAAACACTGAAGCTTTCTTT. Translation: CASSLVGINTEAFF.

A few counts support this clone. The chain combines TRBV5-1 with TRBJ1-3; D gene uncertain. This CDR3 spans 13 amino acids. V was cut by 4 bases and J by 3 bases, with 8 bases left in between. Germline loops: CDR1 SGHRS, CDR2 YFSETQ. DNA of the CDR3: TGCGCCAGCAGCGAGGGCAGTGGAAACACCATATATTTT. Its protein is CASSEGSGNTIYF.

J is TRBJ2-7 and V is TRBV28; D is perhaps TRBD2 (5 bases). CDR3 length equals 14 residues. Germline values: CDR1 MDHEN, CDR2 SYDVKM. Trimming removed 2 bases at V and 4 bases at J, with 12 bases between. The CDR3 DNA reads as TGTGCCAGCAGTTTAGCGATTAGCGATTACGAGCAGTACTTC. Protein: CASSLAISDYEQYF.

This chain joins TRBV4-1 and TRBJ2-7, with D tentatively TRBD2 (6 bases). V was pared by 1 base and J by 0 bases, with 10 bases between. There are 15 residues in the CDR3. CDR1 and CDR2 from the germline V gene are MGHRA and YSYEKL. The CDR3 loop is CASSQGSGPSYEQYF. CDR3 DNA sequence: TGCGCCAGCAGCCAAGGAAGCGGGCCCTCCTACGAGCAGTACTTC.

This clone was found a few times. The V call is TRBV9, the J call TRBJ2-3; TRBD2 matches 12 bases. The junction had 5 bases not matched to a gene; V was cut back by 0 bases and J by 6 bases. CDR3 length: 16 amino acids. Germline lookup yields CDR1 SGDLS and CDR2 YYNGEE. The CDR3: CASSVEWTSGKDTQYF. CDR3 DNA sequence: TGTGCCAGCAGCGTAGAGTGGACTAGCGGGAAGGATACGCAGTATTTT.

The sample holds one count of this clone. V usage is TRBV28 and J usage is TRBJ2-7, with D unresolved. V lost 5 bases, J lost 7 bases, and 18 bases lay in between. In germline, CDR1 is MDHEN, CDR2 SYDVKM. The CDR3 consists of 14 residues. The CDR3 nucleotides read TGTGCCAGCAGTCAAAGACCAATAATCGGGGAGCAGTACTTC. Translated: CASSQRPIIGEQYF.

This chain joins TRBV5-1 and TRBJ2-7; 10 nucleotides match TRBD2. CDR1 and CDR2 (germline): SGHRS, YFSETQ. This CDR3 is built from 13 residues. Unmatched junction bases numbered 4, after V lost 7 bases and J lost 3 bases. Here the CDR3 DNA reads TGCGCCAGCGCTCTAGCGGGGGACTACGAGCAGTACTTC. It translates to CASALAGDYEQYF.